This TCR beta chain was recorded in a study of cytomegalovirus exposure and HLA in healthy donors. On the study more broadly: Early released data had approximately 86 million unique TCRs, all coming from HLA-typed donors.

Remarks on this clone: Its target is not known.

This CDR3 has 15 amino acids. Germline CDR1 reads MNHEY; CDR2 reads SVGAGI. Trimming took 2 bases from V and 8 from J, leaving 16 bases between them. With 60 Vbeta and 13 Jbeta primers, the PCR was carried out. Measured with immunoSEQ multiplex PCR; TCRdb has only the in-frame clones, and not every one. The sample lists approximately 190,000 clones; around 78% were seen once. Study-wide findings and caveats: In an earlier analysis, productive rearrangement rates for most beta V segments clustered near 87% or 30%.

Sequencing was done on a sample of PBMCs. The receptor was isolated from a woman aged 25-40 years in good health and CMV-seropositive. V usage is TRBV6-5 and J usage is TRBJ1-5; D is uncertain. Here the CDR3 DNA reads TGTGCCAGCAGTTACACTCGGGGATCCGGTGAGCCCCAGCATTTT. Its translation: CASSYTRGSGEPQHF.